This T cell receptor beta chain was obtained from a study of cytomegalovirus exposure and HLA in healthy donors. The length of the CDR3 is 13 residues. Germline lookup yields CDR1 GTSNPN and CDR2 SVGIG (reference sequence). V lost 3 bases and J lost 7, with 13 bases in between. Method: immunoSEQ multiplex PCR; TCRdb's copy keeps in-frame clones and lacks some. The sample lists approximately 150,000 clones; 86% were seen once. Comment on this clone: Its antigen is unidentified.

The donors were members of the validation cohort comprising some 120 subjects, separate from the approximately 700-subject first cohort. Study results and limitations: In vitro checks showed that a few CMV-associated chains really do target CMV antigens.

The receptor was derived from a young man in good health and CMV-seropositive. The sequenced sample consisted of PBMCs. This rearrangement joins TRBV30 to TRBJ1-5; D remains ambiguous. This chain's CDR3 is CAWSLFERQPQHF. In nucleotides, the CDR3 is TGTGCCTGGAGCCTATTTGAACGGCAGCCCCAGCATTTT. Together with reference TRBV30 and TRBJ1-5, the CDR3 gives the full variable domain: SQTIHQWPATLVQPVGSPLSLECTVEGTSNPNLYWYRQAAGRGLQLLFYSVGIGQISSEVPQNLSASRPQDRQFILSSKKLLLSDSGFYLCAWSLFERQPQHFGDGTRLSIL.